This TCR beta chain was identified in a study of T cells in Graves' hyperthyroidism and ophthalmopathy. Comments on this clonotype: What it binds is not known.

The V end was cut by 6 bases, the J end by 2 bases, with 7 bases between. In germline, CDR1 is MNHNY, CDR2 SVGAGI (reference sequence). This CDR3 region has 12 residues. Study results and caveats: Most thyroid clonotypes that were expanded above 0.001 also turned up in blood.

RNA transcripts served as the template for amplifying TCR beta CDR3 regions. RT-PCR in the first round (using the HTBI primer set) targeted the TCR CDR3. MiXCR was run by TCRdb on the multiplex PCR reads, yielding one entry per CDR3 protein. This table has about 570,000 distinct CDR3 sequences, around 45% appearing once. Uncontrolled infection, other autoimmune disease, pregnancy or lactation barred patients from enrollment. The diagnoses drew upon clinical symptoms, serum thyroxine and TRAb, thyroid ultrasound and orbital computed tomography. The chain combines TRBV6-6 with TRBJ1-1; no reliable D call. The TCR originated in an adult woman with Graves' disease, either hyperthyroidism or ophthalmopathy (not recorded which). The sample taken for sequencing was peripheral blood or thyroid tissue (not recorded which). The CDR3 here is CASRRDNTEAFF. CDR3 sequence (DNA): TGTGCCAGCAGGAGAGACAACACTGAAGCTTTCTTT.